This T cell receptor (beta chain) appears in the sequencing data of a study of T cell responses to AZD1222 COVID-19 vaccine. Germline V gene lookup returns CDR1 MDHEN and CDR2 SYDVKM. This CDR3 spans 15 amino acids. The V gene lost 4 bases and the J gene lost 1 base, with 14 bases spanning the gap. Points on this clone: The antigen is unknown.

General study findings and limits: Repertoires were obtained solely post-peak T cell response.

Libraries were prepared by immunoSEQ multiplex PCR; TCRdb keeps only in-frame clonotypes and omits some of them. In the table there are some 30,000 clones, around 90% of which are singletons. This rearrangement joins TRBV28 to TRBJ2-7, with a possible D match to TRBD2 (5 bases). Sequencing was performed on peripheral blood, taken on day 0 of AZD1222 vaccination. This clonotype was sampled from an adult in good health. The DNA of the CDR3 is TGTGCCAGCAGTTGGTCCAGCGGCCCATCCTACGAGCAGTACTTC. Protein: CASSWSSGPSYEQYF.